The subject of this entry is one TCR beta chain. TCRdb keeps only in-frame clones here, not all; method: immunoSEQ multiplex PCR. The sample has some 2,300 clones; approximately 72% are singletons. The data derive from a study of T cell repertoires in urothelial bladder cancer. The CDR3 runs 15 residues. The germline V gene has CDR1 SGHRS and CDR2 YFSETQ. V was clipped by 4 bases and J by 4 bases, with 15 bases between them. This chain links TRBV5-1 with TRBJ2-1, with no clear D. The origin of this receptor is a human donor with a benign inflammatory bladder lesion. What was sequenced was bladder tissue. The CDR3 DNA reads TGCGCCAGCAGCCCGGAGACGTTGCAGTACAATGAGCAGTTCTTC. Its translation: CASSPETLQYNEQFF. Full variable domain (rest looked up from reference TRBV5-1 and TRBJ2-1): KAGVTQTPRYLIKTRGQQVTLSCSPISGHRSVSWYQQTPGQGLQFLFEYFSETQRNKGNFPGRFSGRQFSNSRSEMNVSTLELGDSALYLCASSPETLQYNEQFFGPGTRLTVL.